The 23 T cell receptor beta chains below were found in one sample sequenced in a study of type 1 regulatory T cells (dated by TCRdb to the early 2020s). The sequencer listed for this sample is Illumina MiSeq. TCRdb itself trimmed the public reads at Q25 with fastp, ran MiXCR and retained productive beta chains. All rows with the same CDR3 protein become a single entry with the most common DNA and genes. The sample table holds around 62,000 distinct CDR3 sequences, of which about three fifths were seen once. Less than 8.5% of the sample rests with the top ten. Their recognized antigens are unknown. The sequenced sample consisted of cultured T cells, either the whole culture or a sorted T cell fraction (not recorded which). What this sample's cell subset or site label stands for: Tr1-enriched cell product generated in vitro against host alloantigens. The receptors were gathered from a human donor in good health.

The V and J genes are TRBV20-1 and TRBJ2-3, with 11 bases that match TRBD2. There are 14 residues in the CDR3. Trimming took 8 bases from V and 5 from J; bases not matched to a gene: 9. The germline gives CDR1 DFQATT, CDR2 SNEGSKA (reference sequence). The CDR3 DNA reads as TGCAGTACCTTAGCGGGAGGGCGTGGAGATACGCAGTATTTT. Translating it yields CSTLAGGRGDTQYF.

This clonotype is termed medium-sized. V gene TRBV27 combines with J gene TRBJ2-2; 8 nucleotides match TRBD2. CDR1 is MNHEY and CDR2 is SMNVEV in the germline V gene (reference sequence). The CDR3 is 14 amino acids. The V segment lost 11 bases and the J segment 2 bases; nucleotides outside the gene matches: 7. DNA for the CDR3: TGTGCCGGACGTAGCGGGGTTAACACCGGGGAGCTGTTTTTT. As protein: CAGRSGVNTGELFF.

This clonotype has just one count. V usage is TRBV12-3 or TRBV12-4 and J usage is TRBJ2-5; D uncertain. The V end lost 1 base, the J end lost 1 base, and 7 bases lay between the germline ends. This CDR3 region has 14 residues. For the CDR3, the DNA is TGTGCCAGCAGTTTAGGGCTCATCCAAGAGACCCAGTACTTC. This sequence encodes CASSLGLIQETQYF.

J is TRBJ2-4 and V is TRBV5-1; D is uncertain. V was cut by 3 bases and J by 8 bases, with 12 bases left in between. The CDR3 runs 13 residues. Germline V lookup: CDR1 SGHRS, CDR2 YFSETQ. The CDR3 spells CASSWEDSDIQYF. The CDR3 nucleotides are TGCGCCAGCAGCTGGGAAGACTCGGACATTCAGTACTTC. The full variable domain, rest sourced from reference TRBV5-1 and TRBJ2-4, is KAGVTQTPRYLIKTRGQQVTLSCSPISGHRSVSWYQQTPGQGLQFLFEYFSETQRNKGNFPGRFSGRQFSNSRSEMNVSTLELGDSALYLCASSWEDSDIQYFGAGTRLSVL.

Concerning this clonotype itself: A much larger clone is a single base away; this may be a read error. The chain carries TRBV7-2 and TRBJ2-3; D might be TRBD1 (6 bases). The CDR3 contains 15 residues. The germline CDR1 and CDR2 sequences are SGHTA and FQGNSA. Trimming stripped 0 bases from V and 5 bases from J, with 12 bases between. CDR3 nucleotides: TGTGCCAGCAGCTTAGCGGGGGCCCCCATAGATACGCAGTATTTT. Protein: CASSLAGAPIDTQYF.

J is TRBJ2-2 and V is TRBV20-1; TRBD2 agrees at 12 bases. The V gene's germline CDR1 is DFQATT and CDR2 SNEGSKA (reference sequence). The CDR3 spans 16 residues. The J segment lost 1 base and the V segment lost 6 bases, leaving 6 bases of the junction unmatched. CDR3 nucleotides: TGCAGTGCCCCCTGGACTAGCGGGGTGAACACCGGGGAGCTGTTTTTT. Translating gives CSAPWTSGVNTGELFF.

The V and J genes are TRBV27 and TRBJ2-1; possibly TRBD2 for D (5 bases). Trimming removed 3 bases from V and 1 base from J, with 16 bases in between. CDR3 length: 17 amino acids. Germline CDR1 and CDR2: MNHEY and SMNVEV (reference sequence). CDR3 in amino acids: CASSFDTRISSYNEQFF. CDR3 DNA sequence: TGTGCCAGCAGTTTTGACACTAGAATATCTTCCTACAATGAGCAGTTCTTC.

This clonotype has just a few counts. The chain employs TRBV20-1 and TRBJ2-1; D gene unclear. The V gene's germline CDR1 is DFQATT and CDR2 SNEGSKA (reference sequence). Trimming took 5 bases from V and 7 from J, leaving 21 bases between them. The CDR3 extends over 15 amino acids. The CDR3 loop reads CSAPSPPGPRNEQFF. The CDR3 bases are TGCAGTGCTCCTTCCCCCCCAGGTCCTAGGAATGAGCAGTTCTTC.

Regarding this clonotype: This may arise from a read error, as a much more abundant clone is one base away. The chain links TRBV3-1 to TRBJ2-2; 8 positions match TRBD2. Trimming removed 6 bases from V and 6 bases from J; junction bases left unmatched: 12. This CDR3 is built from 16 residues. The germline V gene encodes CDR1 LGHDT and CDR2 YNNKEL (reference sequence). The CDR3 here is CASRFTSGGLAGELFF. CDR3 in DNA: TGTGCCAGCAGATTCACTAGCGGAGGGTTGGCCGGGGAGCTGTTTTTT.

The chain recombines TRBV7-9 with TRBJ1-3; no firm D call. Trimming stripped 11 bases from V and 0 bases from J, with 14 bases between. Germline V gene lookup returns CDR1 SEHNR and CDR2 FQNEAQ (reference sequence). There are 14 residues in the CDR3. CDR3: CALGEEVSGNTIYF. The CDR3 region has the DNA TGTGCCTTGGGCGAGGAGGTCTCTGGAAACACCATATATTTT.

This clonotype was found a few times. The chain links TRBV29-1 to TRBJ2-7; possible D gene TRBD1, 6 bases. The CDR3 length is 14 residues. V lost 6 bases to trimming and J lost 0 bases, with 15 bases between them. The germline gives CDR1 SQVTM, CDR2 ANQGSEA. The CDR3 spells CSVNRDTSSYEQYF. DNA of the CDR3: TGCAGCGTAAACCGGGACACGAGCTCCTACGAGCAGTACTTC.

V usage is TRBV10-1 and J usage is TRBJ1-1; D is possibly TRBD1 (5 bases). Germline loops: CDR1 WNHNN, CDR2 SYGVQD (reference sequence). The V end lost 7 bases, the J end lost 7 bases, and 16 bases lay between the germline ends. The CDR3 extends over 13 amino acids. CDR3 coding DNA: TGCGCCAGCATGAGGGATGGGGCAGGTGAAGCTTTCTTT. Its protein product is CASMRDGAGEAFF.

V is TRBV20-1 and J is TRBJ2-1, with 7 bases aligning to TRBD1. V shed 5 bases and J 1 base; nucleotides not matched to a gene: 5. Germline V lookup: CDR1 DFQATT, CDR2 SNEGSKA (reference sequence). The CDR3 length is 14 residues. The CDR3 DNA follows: TGCAGTGCTTCGACAGGGATGTCCTACAATGAGCAGTTCTTC. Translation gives CSASTGMSYNEQFF.

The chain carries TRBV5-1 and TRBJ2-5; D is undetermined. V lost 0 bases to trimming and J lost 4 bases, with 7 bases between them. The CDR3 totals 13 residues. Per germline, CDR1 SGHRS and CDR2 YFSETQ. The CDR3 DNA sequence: TGCGCCAGCAGCTTGGAACGGTCAGAGACCCAGTACTTC. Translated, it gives CASSLERSETQYF.

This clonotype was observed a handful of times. DNA for the CDR3: TGTGCTCCCCTAGTCCGAGCTTACCAAGAGACCCAGTACTTC. This sequence encodes CAPLVRAYQETQYF. The V and J genes are TRBV27 and TRBJ2-5, with D uncertain. Germline V gene data show CDR1 as MNHEY and CDR2 as SMNVEV (reference sequence). This CDR3 is 14 amino acids long.

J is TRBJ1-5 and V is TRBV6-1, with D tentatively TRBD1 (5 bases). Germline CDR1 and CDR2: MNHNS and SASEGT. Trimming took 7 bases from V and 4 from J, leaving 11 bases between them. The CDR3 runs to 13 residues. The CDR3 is CASIWGPNQPQHF. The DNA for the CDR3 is TGTGCCAGCATATGGGGCCCTAATCAGCCCCAGCATTTT.

CDR3 residues: CASSPGGGEETQYF. The CDR3 region has the DNA TGCGCCAGCAGCCCGGGGGGGGGTGAAGAGACCCAGTACTTC. The V gene is TRBV5-1, the J gene TRBJ2-5; 8 bases are shared with TRBD2. Germline loops: CDR1 SGHRS, CDR2 YFSETQ. The CDR3 is 14 residues long. V gave up 4 bases and J gave up 3 bases; unmatched junction bases: 5.

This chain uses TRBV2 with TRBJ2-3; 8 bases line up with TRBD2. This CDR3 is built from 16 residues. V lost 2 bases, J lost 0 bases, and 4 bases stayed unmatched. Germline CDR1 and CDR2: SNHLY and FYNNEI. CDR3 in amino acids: CASSELAGGSTDTQYF. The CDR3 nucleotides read TGTGCCAGCAGTGAACTAGCGGGCGGTAGCACAGATACGCAGTATTTT.

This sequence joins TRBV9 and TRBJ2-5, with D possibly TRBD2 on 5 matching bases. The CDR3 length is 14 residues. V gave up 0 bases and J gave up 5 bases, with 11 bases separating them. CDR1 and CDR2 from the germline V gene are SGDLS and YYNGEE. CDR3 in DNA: TGTGCCAGCAGCGTAGGAACCCGAGGGGAGACCCAGTACTTC. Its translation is CASSVGTRGETQYF.

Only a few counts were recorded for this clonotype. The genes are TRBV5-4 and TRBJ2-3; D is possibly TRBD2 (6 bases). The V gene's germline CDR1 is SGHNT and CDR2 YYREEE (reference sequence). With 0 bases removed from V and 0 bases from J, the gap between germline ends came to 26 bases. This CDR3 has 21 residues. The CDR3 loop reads CASSLDLGSGRVKTSTDTQYF. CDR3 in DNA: TGTGCCAGCAGCTTGGATCTCGGTAGCGGACGGGTGAAAACTAGCACAGATACGCAGTATTTT. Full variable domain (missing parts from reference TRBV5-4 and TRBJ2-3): ETGVTQSPTHLIKTRGQQVTLRCSSQSGHNTVSWYQQALGQGPQFIFQYYREEENGRGNFPPRFSGLQFPNYSSELNVNALELDDSALYLCASSLDLGSGRVKTSTDTQYFGPGTRLTVL.

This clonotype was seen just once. DNA for the CDR3: TGTGCCAGCAGTTTAGGAGGGGGCGCGGGCAATCAGCCCCAGCATTTT. This gives the protein CASSLGGGAGNQPQHF. The V call is TRBV12-3 or TRBV12-4, the J call TRBJ1-5; 7 bases align to TRBD1. V was pared by 1 base and J by 2 bases, with 5 bases of the junction left unmatched. CDR3 length: 16 amino acids.

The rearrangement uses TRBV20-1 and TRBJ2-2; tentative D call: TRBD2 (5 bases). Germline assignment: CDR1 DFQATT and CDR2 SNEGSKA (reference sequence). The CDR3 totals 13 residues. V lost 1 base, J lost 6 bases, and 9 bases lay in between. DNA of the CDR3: TGCAGTGCTAGAGGGGCGAGGGCCGGGGAGCTGTTTTTT. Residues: CSARGARAGELFF.

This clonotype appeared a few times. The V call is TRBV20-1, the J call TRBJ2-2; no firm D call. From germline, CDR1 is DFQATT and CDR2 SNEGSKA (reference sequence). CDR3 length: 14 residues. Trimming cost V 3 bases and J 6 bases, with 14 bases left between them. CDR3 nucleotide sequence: TGCAGTGCTAGGGTCCCCGGGCTCTCCGGGGAGCTGTTTTTT. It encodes CSARVPGLSGELFF.